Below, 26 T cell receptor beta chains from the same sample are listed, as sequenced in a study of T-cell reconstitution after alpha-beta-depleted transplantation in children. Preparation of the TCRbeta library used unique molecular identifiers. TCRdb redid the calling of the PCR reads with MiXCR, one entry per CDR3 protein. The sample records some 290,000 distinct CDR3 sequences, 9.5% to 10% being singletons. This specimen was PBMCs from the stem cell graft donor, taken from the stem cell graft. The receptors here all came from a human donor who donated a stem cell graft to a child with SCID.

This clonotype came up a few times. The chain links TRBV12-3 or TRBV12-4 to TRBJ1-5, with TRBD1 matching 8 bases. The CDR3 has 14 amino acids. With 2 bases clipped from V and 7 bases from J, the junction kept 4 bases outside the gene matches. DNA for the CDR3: TGTGCCAGCAGTTTACCAGGGGGCGGGCAGCCCCAGCATTTT. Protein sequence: CASSLPGGGQPQHF.

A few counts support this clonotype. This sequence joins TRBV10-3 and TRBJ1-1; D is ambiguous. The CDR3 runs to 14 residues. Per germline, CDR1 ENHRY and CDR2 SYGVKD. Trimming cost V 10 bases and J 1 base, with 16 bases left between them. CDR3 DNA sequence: TGTGCCACCCAAATGGAGTTGGGGAACACTGAAGCTTTCTTT. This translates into CATQMELGNTEAFF.

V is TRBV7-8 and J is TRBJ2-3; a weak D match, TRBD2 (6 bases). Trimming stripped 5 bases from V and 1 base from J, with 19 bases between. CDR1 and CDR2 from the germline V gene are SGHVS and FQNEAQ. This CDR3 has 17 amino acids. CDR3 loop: CASSPLPSGERTDTQYF. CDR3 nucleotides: TGTGCCAGCAGCCCACTTCCCTCGGGGGAACGCACAGATACGCAGTATTTT. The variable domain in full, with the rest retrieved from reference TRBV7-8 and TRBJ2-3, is GAGVSQSPRYKVAKRGQDVALRCDPISGHVSLFWYQQALGQGPEFLTYFQNEAQLDKSGLPSDRFFAERPEGSVSTLKIQRTQQEDSAVYLCASSPLPSGERTDTQYFGPGTRLTVL.

The CDR3 here is CASSWTAGTSNEQYF. The CDR3 DNA follows: TGCGCCAGCAGTTGGACCGCCGGGACATCCAACGAGCAGTACTTC. The V and J genes are TRBV5-1 and TRBJ2-7; perhaps TRBD1 as D (6 bases). The germline V and J ends were trimmed by 5 bases and 5 bases, with 20 bases remaining between them. CDR3 size: 15 residues. The V gene's germline CDR1 is SGHRS and CDR2 YFSETQ. The full variable domain, its missing parts supplied by reference TRBV5-1 and TRBJ2-7, is KAGVTQTPRYLIKTRGQQVTLSCSPISGHRSVSWYQQTPGQGLQFLFEYFSETQRNKGNFPGRFSGRQFSNSRSEMNVSTLELGDSALYLCASSWTAGTSNEQYFGPGTRLTVT.

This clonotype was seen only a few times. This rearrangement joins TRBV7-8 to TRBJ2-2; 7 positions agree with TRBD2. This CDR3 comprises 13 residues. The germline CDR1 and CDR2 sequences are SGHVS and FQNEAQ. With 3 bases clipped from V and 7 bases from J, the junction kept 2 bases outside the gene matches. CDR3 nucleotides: TGTGCCAGCAGCTTCGGGGGGTTCGGGGAGCTGTTTTTT. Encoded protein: CASSFGGFGELFF.

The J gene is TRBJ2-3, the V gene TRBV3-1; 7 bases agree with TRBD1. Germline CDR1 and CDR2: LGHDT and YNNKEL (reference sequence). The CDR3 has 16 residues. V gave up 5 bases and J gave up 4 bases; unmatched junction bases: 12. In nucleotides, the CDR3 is TGTGCCAGCAGCTCAAGGGCGCCAGGGGGTGCAGATACGCAGTATTTT. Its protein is CASSSRAPGGADTQYF.

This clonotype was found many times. This chain's CDR3 is CASSDGTGGGYEKLFF. The CDR3 DNA follows: TGCGCCAGCAGTGACGGGACAGGGGGCGGTTATGAAAAACTGTTTTTT. This chain uses TRBV5-1 with TRBJ1-4; TRBD1 matches at 12 bases. Trimming took 5 bases from V and 6 from J; bases not matched to a gene: 8. There are 16 residues in the CDR3. Germline V gives CDR1 SGHRS, CDR2 YFSETQ.

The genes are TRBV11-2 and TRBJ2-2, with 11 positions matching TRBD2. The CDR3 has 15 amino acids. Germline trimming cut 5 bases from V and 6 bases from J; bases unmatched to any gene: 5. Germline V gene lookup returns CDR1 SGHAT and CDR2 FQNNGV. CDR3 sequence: CASSQTSGGSGELFF. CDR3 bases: TGTGCCAGCAGCCAAACTAGCGGGGGTTCCGGGGAGCTGTTTTTT.

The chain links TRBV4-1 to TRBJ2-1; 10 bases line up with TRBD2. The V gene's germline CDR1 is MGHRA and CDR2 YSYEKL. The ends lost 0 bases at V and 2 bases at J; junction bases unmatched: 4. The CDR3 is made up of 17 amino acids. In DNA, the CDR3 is TGCGCCAGCAGCCAAGAGCCAGCGGGGGGGCCCTACAATGAGCAGTTCTTC. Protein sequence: CASSQEPAGGPYNEQFF.

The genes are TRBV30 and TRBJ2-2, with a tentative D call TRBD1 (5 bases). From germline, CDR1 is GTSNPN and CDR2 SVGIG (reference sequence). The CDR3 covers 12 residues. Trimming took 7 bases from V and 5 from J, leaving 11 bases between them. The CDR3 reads CALGQRTGELFF. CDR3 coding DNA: TGTGCCTTGGGGCAGCGAACCGGGGAGCTGTTTTTT.

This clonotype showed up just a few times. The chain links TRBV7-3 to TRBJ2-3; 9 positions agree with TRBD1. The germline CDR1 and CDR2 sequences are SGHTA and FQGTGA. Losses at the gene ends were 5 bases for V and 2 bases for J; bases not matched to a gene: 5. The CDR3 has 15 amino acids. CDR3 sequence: CASSLDRGNTDTQYF. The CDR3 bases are TGTGCCAGCAGCCTGGACAGGGGAAACACAGATACGCAGTATTTT.

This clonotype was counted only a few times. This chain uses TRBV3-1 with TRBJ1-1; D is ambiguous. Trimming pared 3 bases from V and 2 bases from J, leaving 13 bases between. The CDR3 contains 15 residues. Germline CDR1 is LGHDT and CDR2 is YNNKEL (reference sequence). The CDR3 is CASSHLTGKNTEAFF. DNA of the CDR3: TGTGCCAGCAGCCACCTTACGGGGAAAAACACTGAAGCTTTCTTT.

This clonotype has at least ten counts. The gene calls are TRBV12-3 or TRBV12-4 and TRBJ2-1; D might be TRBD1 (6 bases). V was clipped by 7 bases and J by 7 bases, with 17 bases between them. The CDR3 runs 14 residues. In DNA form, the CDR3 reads TGTGCCAGCAAACCGGACAGAGGGGAAAATGAGCAGTTCTTC. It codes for CASKPDRGENEQFF.

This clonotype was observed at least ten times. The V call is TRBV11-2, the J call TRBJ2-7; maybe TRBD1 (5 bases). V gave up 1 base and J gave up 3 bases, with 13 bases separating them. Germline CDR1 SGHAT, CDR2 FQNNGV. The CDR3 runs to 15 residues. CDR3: CASSLGTQGVYEQYF. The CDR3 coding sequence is TGTGCCAGCAGCTTAGGGACACAAGGGGTCTACGAGCAGTACTTC.

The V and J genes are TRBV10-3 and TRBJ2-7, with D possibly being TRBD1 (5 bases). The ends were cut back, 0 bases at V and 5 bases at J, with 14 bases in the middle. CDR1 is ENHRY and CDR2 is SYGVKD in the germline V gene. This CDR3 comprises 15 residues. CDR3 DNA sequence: TGTGCCATCAGTGAGTCGGTTCCAGGGATAAACGAGCAGTACTTC. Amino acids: CAISESVPGINEQYF.

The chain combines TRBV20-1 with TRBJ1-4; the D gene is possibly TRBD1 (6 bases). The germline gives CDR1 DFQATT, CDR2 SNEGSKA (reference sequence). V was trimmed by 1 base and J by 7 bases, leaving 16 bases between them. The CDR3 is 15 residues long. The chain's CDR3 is CSARAPLQGGEKLFF. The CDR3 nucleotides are TGCAGTGCTAGAGCCCCCCTACAGGGAGGTGAAAAACTGTTTTTT.

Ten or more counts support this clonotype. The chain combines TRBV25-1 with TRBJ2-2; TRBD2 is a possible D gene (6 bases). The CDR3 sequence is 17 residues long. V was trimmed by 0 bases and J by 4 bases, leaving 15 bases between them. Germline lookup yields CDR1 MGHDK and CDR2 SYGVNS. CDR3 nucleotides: TGTGCCAGCAGTGAATATTCGGGCGGGGTGAGCACCGGGGAGCTGTTTTTT. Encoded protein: CASSEYSGGVSTGELFF.

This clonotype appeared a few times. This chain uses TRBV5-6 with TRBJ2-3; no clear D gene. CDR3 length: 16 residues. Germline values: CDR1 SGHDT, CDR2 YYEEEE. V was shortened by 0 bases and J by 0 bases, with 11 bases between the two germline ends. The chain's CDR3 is CASSLGLIPSTDTQYF. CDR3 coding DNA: TGTGCCAGCAGCTTGGGCCTAATACCCAGCACAGATACGCAGTATTTT.

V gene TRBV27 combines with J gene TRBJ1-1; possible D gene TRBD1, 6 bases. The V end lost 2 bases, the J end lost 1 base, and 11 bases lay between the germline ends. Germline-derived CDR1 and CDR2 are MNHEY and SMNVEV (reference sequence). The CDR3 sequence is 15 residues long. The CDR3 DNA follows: TGTGCCAGCAGTTTAGGGAAAGGGGGGAACACTGAAGCTTTCTTT. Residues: CASSLGKGGNTEAFF.

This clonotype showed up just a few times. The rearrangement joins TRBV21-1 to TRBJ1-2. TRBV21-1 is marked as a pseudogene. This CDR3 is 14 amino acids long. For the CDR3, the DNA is TGTGCCAGCAGCAAGGGTGAGGCCTCTTATGGCTACACCTTC. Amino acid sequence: CASSKGEASYGYTF.

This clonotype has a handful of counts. The CDR3 DNA follows: TGCAGTGCTAGAGCCTCTGGGGGGCGGGGGAACTCCTACAATGAGCAGTTCTTC. This encodes CSARASGGRGNSYNEQFF. The rearrangement uses TRBV20-1 and TRBJ2-1; a weak D match, TRBD2 (7 bases). V gave up 1 base and J gave up 0 bases, with 19 bases separating them. Per germline, CDR1 DFQATT and CDR2 SNEGSKA (reference sequence). This CDR3 region has 18 residues.

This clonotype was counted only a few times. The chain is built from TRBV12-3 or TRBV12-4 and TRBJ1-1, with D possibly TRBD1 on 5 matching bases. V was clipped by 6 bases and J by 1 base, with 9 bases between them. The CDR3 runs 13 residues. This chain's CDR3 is CASSAGQNTEAFF. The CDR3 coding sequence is TGTGCCAGCAGCGCCGGACAGAACACTGAAGCTTTCTTT.

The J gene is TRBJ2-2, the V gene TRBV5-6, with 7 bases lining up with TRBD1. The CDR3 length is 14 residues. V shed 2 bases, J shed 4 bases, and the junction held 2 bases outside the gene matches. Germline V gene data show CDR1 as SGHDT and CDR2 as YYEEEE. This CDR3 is CASSFEGATGELFF. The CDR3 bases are TGTGCCAGCAGCTTCGAGGGGGCCACCGGGGAGCTGTTTTTT.

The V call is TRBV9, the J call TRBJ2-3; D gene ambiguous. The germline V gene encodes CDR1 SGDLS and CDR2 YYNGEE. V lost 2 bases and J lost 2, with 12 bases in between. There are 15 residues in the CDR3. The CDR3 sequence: CASSVSLANTDTQYF. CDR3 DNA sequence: TGTGCCAGCAGCGTTTCTTTGGCCAACACAGATACGCAGTATTTT.

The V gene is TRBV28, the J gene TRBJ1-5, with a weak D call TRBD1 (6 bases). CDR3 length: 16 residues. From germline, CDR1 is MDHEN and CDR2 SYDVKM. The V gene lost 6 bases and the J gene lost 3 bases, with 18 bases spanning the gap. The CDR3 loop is CASSAPARGPNQPQHF. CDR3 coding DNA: TGTGCCAGCAGCGCCCCAGCTCGGGGGCCCAATCAGCCCCAGCATTTT.

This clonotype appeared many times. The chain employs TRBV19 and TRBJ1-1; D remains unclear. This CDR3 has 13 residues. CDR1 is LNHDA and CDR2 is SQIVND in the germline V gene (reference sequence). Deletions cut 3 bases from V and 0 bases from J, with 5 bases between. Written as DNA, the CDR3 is TGTGCCAGTAGTATTTCTATGAACACTGAAGCTTTCTTT. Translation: CASSISMNTEAFF.